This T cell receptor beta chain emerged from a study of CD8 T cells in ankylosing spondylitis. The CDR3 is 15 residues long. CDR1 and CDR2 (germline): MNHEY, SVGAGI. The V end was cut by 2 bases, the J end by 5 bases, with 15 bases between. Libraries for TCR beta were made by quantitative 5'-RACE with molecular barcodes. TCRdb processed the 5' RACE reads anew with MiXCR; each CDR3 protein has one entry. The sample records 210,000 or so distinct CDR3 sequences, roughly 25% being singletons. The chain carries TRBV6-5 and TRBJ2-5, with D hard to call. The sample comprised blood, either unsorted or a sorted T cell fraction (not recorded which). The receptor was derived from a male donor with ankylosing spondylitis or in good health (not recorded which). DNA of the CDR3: TGTGCCAGCAGTTACGTATGGTCTAGTCGGGAGACCCAGTACTTC. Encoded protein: CASSYVWSSRETQYF.